These 14 T cell receptor beta chains came from one sample sequenced in a study of blood T cell repertoires in COVID-19. Sequenced by immunoSEQ multiplex PCR; TCRdb stores in-frame clones only, minus some. The table includes 100,000 or so clones, around 89% detected once. Source material: peripheral blood. The receptors here all came from a human donor with acute or convalescent COVID-19. The donor label of this sample is uncertain.

The rearrangement joins TRBV5-1 to TRBJ1-3; 9 bases match TRBD1. Trimming cost V 4 bases and J 4 bases; bases outside gene matches: 6. Germline CDR1 SGHRS, CDR2 YFSETQ. There are 15 residues in the CDR3. The CDR3 spells CASSVQGARGNTIYF. CDR3 DNA sequence: TGCGCCAGCAGCGTACAGGGGGCTCGCGGAAACACCATATATTTT.

The rearrangement joins TRBV27 to TRBJ2-1; maybe TRBD2 (6 bases). V was pared by 8 bases and J by 7 bases, with 18 bases between. Germline values: CDR1 MNHEY, CDR2 SMNVEV (reference sequence). The CDR3 totals 14 residues. The CDR3 sequence is CASRVGGSGNEQFF. Written as DNA, the CDR3 is TGTGCCAGCCGCGTCGGAGGGTCAGGGAATGAGCAGTTCTTC.

The V gene is TRBV19, the J gene TRBJ1-5; 7 bases align to TRBD1. The CDR3 spans 15 residues. Germline V gene lookup returns CDR1 LNHDA and CDR2 SQIVND (reference sequence). V shed 8 bases and J 0 bases; nucleotides not matched to a gene: 7. DNA of the CDR3: TGTGCCAGTTCTTGGGGGGACAGTAGCAATCAGCCCCAGCATTTT. Encoded protein: CASSWGDSSNQPQHF.

This chain uses TRBV6-1 with TRBJ1-2; D gene unclear. Between the trimmed V and J ends, which lost 0 bases and 10 bases, there was a span of 12 bases. The length of the CDR3 is 13 residues. CDR1 is MNHNS, CDR2 SASEGT, per germline. The CDR3: CASSEAGEGPYTF. CDR3 in DNA: TGTGCCAGCAGTGAAGCGGGAGAGGGCCCCTACACCTTC.

CDR3 sequence reads: CAIGQGHYEQYF. The CDR3 DNA is TGTGCCATCGGGCAGGGACACTACGAGCAGTACTTC. The chain joins TRBV10-3 to TRBJ2-7; tentative D call: TRBD1 (6 bases). Germline loops: CDR1 ENHRY, CDR2 SYGVKD. The CDR3 totals 12 residues. Trimming stripped 8 bases from V and 3 bases from J, with 11 bases between.

This sequence joins TRBV5-1 and TRBJ2-7, with TRBD2 as a possible D gene (6 bases). V lost 8 bases, J lost 5 bases, and 20 bases lay in between. The CDR3 is made up of 14 amino acids. Germline V CDR1 and CDR2: SGHRS, YFSETQ. The CDR3 DNA reads TGCGCCAGTACTCAGTCGGGACTTGGTGACGAGCAGTACTTC. Amino acid sequence: CASTQSGLGDEQYF.

The sample holds a few counts of this clone. This sequence joins TRBV10-3 and TRBJ1-2, with 9 bases fitting TRBD1. CDR1 and CDR2 (germline): ENHRY, SYGVKD. V lost 3 bases, J lost 4 bases, and 6 bases stayed unmatched. The CDR3 length is 15 residues. The CDR3 DNA follows: TGTGCCATCAGTGATTCGGACAGGGGTTCCTATGGCTACACCTTC. Translating gives CAISDSDRGSYGYTF.

The genes are TRBV9 and TRBJ2-5, with TRBD1 as a possible D gene (5 bases). The V and J ends lost 0 bases and 5 bases respectively, with 20 bases between them. There are 17 residues in the CDR3. Germline V gives CDR1 SGDLS, CDR2 YYNGEE. In DNA form, the CDR3 reads TGTGCCAGCAGCGTAGAAGGAAGACAGATCCACGGGGAGACCCAGTACTTC. Encoded protein: CASSVEGRQIHGETQYF.

The CDR3 DNA sequence: TGTGCCAGCAGCACTACCTCCCGACTAGCCGGGGGGGAGACCCAGTACTTC. Protein sequence: CASSTTSRLAGGETQYF. The rearrangement uses TRBV7-9 and TRBJ2-5, with TRBD2 matching 7 bases. Germline V gives CDR1 SEHNR, CDR2 FQNEAQ (reference sequence). J was trimmed by 5 bases and V by 5 bases; bases with no gene match: 17. The CDR3 loop spans 17 amino acids.

The rearrangement joins TRBV18 to TRBJ1-2, with D uncertain. The CDR3 consists of 12 residues. Looked up from germline, CDR1 is KGHSH and CDR2 is LQKENI. V lost 6 bases, J lost 6 bases, and 11 bases lay in between. The CDR3 here is CASSSSGDGYTF. CDR3 coding DNA: TGTGCCAGCTCTTCATCCGGGGATGGCTACACCTTC.

The CDR3 coding sequence is TGTGCCAGCGCCGGGACAGGGTCCCTGAATGACGAACTGTTTTTT. Translation gives CASAGTGSLNDELFF. The V gene is TRBV28, the J gene TRBJ1-4, with 9 bases matching TRBD1. Germline V gene data show CDR1 as MDHEN and CDR2 as SYDVKM. CDR3 size: 15 residues. Germline trimming cut 8 bases from V and 12 bases from J; bases unmatched to any gene: 16.

This clone was recorded a few times. This chain connects TRBV4-3 to TRBJ2-3, with 9 positions matching TRBD2. The trim removed 4 bases at V and 9 bases at J, leaving 14 bases unmatched. This CDR3 has 16 amino acids. Per germline, CDR1 LGHNA and CDR2 YSLEER. CDR3 sequence: CASSPQLAGAGGTQYF. The DNA of the CDR3 is TGCGCCAGCAGCCCCCAGTTAGCGGGGGCCGGAGGAACGCAGTATTTT.

The chain employs TRBV7-9 and TRBJ2-2; 8 bases match TRBD1. This CDR3 comprises 17 residues. V was clipped by 5 bases and J by 2 bases; unmatched bases: 10. Germline-derived CDR1 and CDR2 are SEHNR and FQNEAQ (reference sequence). The chain's CDR3 is CASSPRRQGANTGELFF. The CDR3 DNA follows: TGTGCCAGCAGCCCAAGGCGGCAGGGGGCTAACACCGGGGAGCTGTTTTTT.

The chain combines TRBV28 with TRBJ1-2, with D perhaps matching TRBD1 (6 bases). Trimming stripped 5 bases from V and 3 bases from J, with 19 bases between. Germline lookup yields CDR1 MDHEN and CDR2 SYDVKM. CDR3 size: 16 residues. The CDR3 spells CASSIPGQGEDYGYTF. The CDR3 DNA reads TGTGCCAGCAGTATACCGGGACAAGGTGAGGACTATGGCTACACCTTC.